The clone carrying this T cell receptor beta chain has just a few counts. Via MiXCR, TCRdb re-called the RT-PCR reads, giving one row per CDR3 protein. The sample lists under 850,000 distinct CDR3 sequences; around 18% were seen once. This sample was taken from a study of response to subunit inactivated influenza vaccine. There are 12 residues in the CDR3. Germline CDR1 DFQATT, CDR2 SNEGSKA (reference sequence). V was cut by 2 bases and J by 7 bases, with 11 bases left in between. This clonotype originated in a man aged 45-65 years who received an inactivated influenza vaccine. The material sequenced was PBMCs from blood, taken less than 6 days after vaccination. The gene calls are TRBV20-1 and TRBJ1-1, with D perhaps matching TRBD1 (6 bases). CDR3 sequence reads: CSARIKGGEAFF. The CDR3 DNA sequence: TGCAGTGCTAGAATCAAGGGGGGTGAAGCTTTCTTT.